The 20 T cell receptor beta chains below all came from one sample that was sequenced in a study of cytomegalovirus exposure and HLA in healthy donors. The primer mix had 60 Vbeta and 13 Jbeta primers. TCRdb's table, derived via immunoSEQ multiplex PCR, lists solely in-frame clones and lacks some. The repertoire holds about 93,000 clones, with roughly four fifths as singletons. The sequencing sample was made of PBMCs. The receptors originated from a man aged 30 to 45 in good health and CMV-seronegative.

A few counts support this clone. This chain joins TRBV5-5 and TRBJ1-6; 8 positions agree with TRBD1. The V gene end was trimmed by 4 bases and the J gene end by 7 bases; junction bases not matched to a gene: 4. This CDR3 comprises 14 residues. CDR1 and CDR2 (germline): SGHKS, YYEKEE (reference sequence). DNA of the CDR3: TGTGCCAGCAGCGCACAGGGGGGGAATTCACCCCTCCACTTT. Protein product: CASSAQGGNSPLHF.

This clone was detected once. The CDR3 reads CASRSGPGGIQYF. The DNA of the CDR3 is TGTGCCAGCAGAAGCGGGCCAGGCGGCATTCAGTACTTC. The chain carries TRBV6-5 and TRBJ2-4, with TRBD2 as a possible D gene (6 bases). CDR3 size: 13 residues. The V and J ends lost 6 bases and 9 bases respectively, with 15 bases between them. Germline V gene sequence: CDR1 MNHEY, CDR2 SVGAGI.

This clone was picked up one time. This chain joins TRBV6-1 and TRBJ2-7; D gene uncertain. This CDR3 is 13 amino acids long. The V gene's germline CDR1 is MNHNS and CDR2 SASEGT. The germline V and J ends were trimmed by 3 bases and 0 bases, with 6 bases remaining between them. CDR3 amino acids: CASSEGSSYEQYF. The CDR3 DNA sequence: TGTGCCAGCAGTGAGGGCAGCTCCTACGAGCAGTACTTC.

V is TRBV19 and J is TRBJ1-1; 12 nucleotides line up with TRBD1. The CDR3 extends over 16 amino acids. Per the germline V gene, CDR1 is LNHDA and CDR2 is SQIVND (reference sequence). The V and J ends lost 4 bases and 4 bases, in that order; junction bases with no gene match: 7. CDR3 residues: CASSRPGQGARTEAFF. The DNA for the CDR3 is TGTGCCAGTAGTAGGCCGGGACAGGGGGCGCGCACTGAAGCTTTCTTT.

The chain is built from TRBV29-1 and TRBJ2-1; D unresolved. Germline CDR1 reads SQVTM; CDR2 reads ANQGSEA. V shed 4 bases and J shed 4 bases, with 11 bases lying between them. There are 13 residues in the CDR3. CDR3: CSVGSREYNEQFF. The CDR3 DNA is TGCAGCGTTGGGTCACGCGAGTACAATGAGCAGTTCTTC.

V gene TRBV13 combines with J gene TRBJ1-2, with unresolved D. The CDR3 runs 14 residues. Trimming took off 3 bases at V and 0 bases at J, with 8 bases between the two ends. Germline V gene sequence: CDR1 PRHDT, CDR2 FYEKMQ (reference sequence). The DNA for the CDR3 is TGTGCCAGCAGCTTTTCCAGAACTAACTATGGCTACACCTTC. This gives the protein CASSFSRTNYGYTF.

This rearrangement joins TRBV28 to TRBJ1-1; D call uncertain. The germline V and J ends were trimmed by 4 bases and 11 bases, with 20 bases remaining between them. This CDR3 is built from 14 residues. Germline CDR1 and CDR2: MDHEN and SYDVKM. CDR3 sequence: CASSSAGWYLEAFF. Here the CDR3 DNA reads TGTGCCAGCAGTTCAGCGGGATGGTACCTCGAGGCTTTCTTT.

The J gene is TRBJ2-3, the V gene TRBV9; TRBD1 is a possible D gene (7 bases). Germline-derived CDR1 and CDR2 are SGDLS and YYNGEE. CDR3 length: 14 amino acids. The ends were cut back, 1 base at V and 5 bases at J, with 11 bases in the middle. The CDR3 here is CASSVTGEVDTQYF. DNA for the CDR3: TGTGCCAGCAGCGTAACAGGGGAGGTAGATACGCAGTATTTT.

The chain links TRBV15 to TRBJ2-5; 12 bases agree with TRBD2. Germline values: CDR1 LNHNV, CDR2 YYDKDF (reference sequence). The CDR3 runs to 15 residues. After removal of 5 bases from V and 1 base from J, the junction contained 2 bases not matched to a gene. The CDR3 sequence is CATSGTSGRQETQYF. The CDR3 DNA sequence: TGTGCCACCAGCGGGACTAGCGGGCGCCAAGAGACCCAGTACTTC.

A single count supports this clone. The rearrangement joins TRBV15 to TRBJ2-1; tentatively, D is TRBD2 (6 bases). Germline CDR1 and CDR2: LNHNV and YYDKDF (reference sequence). V was shortened by 0 bases and J by 6 bases, with 18 bases between the two germline ends. The CDR3 consists of 17 residues. This CDR3 reads CATSRDGGKRVFNEQFF. The CDR3 nucleotides are TGTGCCACCAGCAGAGATGGAGGCAAGCGGGTATTCAATGAGCAGTTCTTC.

This chain uses TRBV10-3 with TRBJ2-1, with 7 nucleotides matching TRBD2. The CDR3 consists of 18 residues. V was clipped by 6 bases and J by 5 bases; unmatched bases: 19. Looked up from germline, CDR1 is ENHRY and CDR2 is SYGVKD. The CDR3 is CAIREGGPSLKGDNEQFF. CDR3 bases: TGTGCCATCAGGGAGGGAGGGCCCTCTTTAAAGGGAGACAATGAGCAGTTCTTC.

This clone was observed a single time. This chain uses TRBV9 with TRBJ2-2; perhaps TRBD1 as D (6 bases). In germline, CDR1 is SGDLS, CDR2 YYNGEE. With 4 bases removed from V and 5 bases from J, the gap between germline ends came to 12 bases. This CDR3 comprises 14 residues. The CDR3 sequence is CASSPPDRTGELFF. The CDR3 DNA reads as TGTGCCAGCAGCCCACCTGACAGGACCGGGGAGCTGTTTTTT.

The chain joins TRBV11-3 to TRBJ2-7; TRBD1 aligns across 7 bases. V shed 5 bases, J shed 6 bases, and the junction held 7 bases outside the gene matches. CDR1 is SGHNT and CDR2 is YENEEA in the germline V gene. This CDR3 region has 13 residues. For the CDR3, the DNA is TGTGCCAGCAGCATACTACAGGGGTCCGAGCAGTACTTC. This gives the protein CASSILQGSEQYF.

J is TRBJ1-5 and V is TRBV20-1; no definite D call. Trimming stripped 6 bases from V and 3 bases from J, with 6 bases between. Germline V lookup: CDR1 DFQATT, CDR2 SNEGSKA (reference sequence). The CDR3 extends over 11 amino acids. Here the CDR3 DNA reads TGCAGTGCCCAGGACAATCAGCCCCAGCATTTT. It codes for CSAQDNQPQHF.

The DNA of the CDR3 is TGTGCCAGCAGCTTGGTGGGGACAGACACGATTCTTTATGGCTACACCTTC. It yields the protein CASSLVGTDTILYGYTF. The chain joins TRBV5-6 to TRBJ1-2; 7 bases match TRBD1. V shed 0 bases and J 5 bases; nucleotides not matched to a gene: 13. Germline loops: CDR1 SGHDT, CDR2 YYEEEE. The CDR3 loop spans 17 amino acids. The variable domain in full, with the rest retrieved from reference TRBV5-6 and TRBJ1-2, is DAGVTQSPTHLIKTRGQQVTLRCSPKSGHDTVSWYQQALGQGPQFIFQYYEEEERQRGNFPDRFSGHQFPNYSSELNVNALLLGDSALYLCASSLVGTDTILYGYTFGSGTRLTVV.

V and J are TRBV27 and TRBJ2-1; 16 nucleotides match TRBD2. The CDR3 is made up of 18 amino acids. V gave up 2 bases and J gave up 2 bases; unmatched junction bases: 3. CDR1 and CDR2 (germline): MNHEY, SMNVEV (reference sequence). CDR3 residues: CASSLLGLAGGTYNEQFF. The CDR3 region has the DNA TGTGCCAGCAGTTTACTGGGACTAGCGGGGGGGACCTACAATGAGCAGTTCTTC.

The genes are TRBV27 and TRBJ2-6; maybe TRBD2 (6 bases). This CDR3 is 18 amino acids long. V was cut by 6 bases and J by 1 base, with 19 bases left in between. Looked up from germline, CDR1 is MNHEY and CDR2 is SMNVEV (reference sequence). The CDR3 loop is CASRITGLPKSGANVLTF. CDR3 bases: TGTGCCAGCAGAATTACGGGACTCCCAAAATCTGGGGCCAACGTCCTGACTTTC.

CDR3 sequence: CASSLDTFSEAFF. The CDR3 DNA is TGCGCCAGCAGCTTGGATACGTTCAGTGAAGCTTTCTTT. This chain links TRBV5-1 with TRBJ1-1, with D uncertain. The CDR3 loop spans 13 amino acids. Germline V lookup: CDR1 SGHRS, CDR2 YFSETQ. V was trimmed by 0 bases and J by 7 bases, leaving 10 bases between them.

V gene TRBV9 combines with J gene TRBJ2-7; 8 bases agree with TRBD2. This CDR3 has 14 amino acids. CDR1 is SGDLS, CDR2 YYNGEE, per germline. Germline trimming cut 3 bases from V and 4 bases from J; bases unmatched to any gene: 6. CDR3 bases: TGTGCCAGCAGCGAGCGCGGGGGGTCGTACGAGCAGTACTTC. Its protein is CASSERGGSYEQYF.

The chain has TRBV11-2 and TRBJ1-5; 8 nucleotides line up with TRBD1. CDR1 SGHAT and CDR2 FQNNGV come from the germline V gene. This CDR3 is built from 17 residues. The ends lost 4 bases at V and 2 bases at J; junction bases unmatched: 10. This CDR3 is CASSSGGRGQGNQPQHF. The CDR3 coding sequence is TGTGCCAGCAGCTCCGGGGGTCGGGGACAGGGCAATCAGCCCCAGCATTTT.